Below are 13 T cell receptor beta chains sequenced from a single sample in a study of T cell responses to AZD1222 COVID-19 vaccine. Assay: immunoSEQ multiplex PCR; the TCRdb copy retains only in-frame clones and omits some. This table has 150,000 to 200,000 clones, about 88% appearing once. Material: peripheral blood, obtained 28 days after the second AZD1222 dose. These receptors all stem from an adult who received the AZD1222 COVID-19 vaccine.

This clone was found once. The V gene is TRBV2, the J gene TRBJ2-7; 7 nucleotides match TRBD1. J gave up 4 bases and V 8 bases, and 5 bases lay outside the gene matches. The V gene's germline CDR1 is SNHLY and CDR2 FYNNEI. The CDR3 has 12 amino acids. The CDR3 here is CASGGQTYEQYF. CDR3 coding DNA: TGTGCCAGCGGGGGACAGACGTACGAGCAGTACTTC.

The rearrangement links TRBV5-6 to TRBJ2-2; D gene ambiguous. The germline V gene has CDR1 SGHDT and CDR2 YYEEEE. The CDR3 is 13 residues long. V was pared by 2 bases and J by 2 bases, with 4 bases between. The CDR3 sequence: CASSFRNTGELFF. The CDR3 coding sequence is TGTGCCAGCAGCTTTCGCAACACCGGGGAGCTGTTTTTT.

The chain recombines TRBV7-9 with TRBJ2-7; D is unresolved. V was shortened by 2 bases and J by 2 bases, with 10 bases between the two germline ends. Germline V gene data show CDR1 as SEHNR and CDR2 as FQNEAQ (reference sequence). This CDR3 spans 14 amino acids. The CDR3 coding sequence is TGTGCCAGCAGCTTAAGTAGGAACACCTACGAGCAGTACTTC. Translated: CASSLSRNTYEQYF.

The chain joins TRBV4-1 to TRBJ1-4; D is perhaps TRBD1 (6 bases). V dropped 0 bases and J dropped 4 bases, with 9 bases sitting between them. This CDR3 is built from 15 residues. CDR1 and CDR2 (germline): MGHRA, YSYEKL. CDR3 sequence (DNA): TGCGCCAGCAGCCAAGACGGACAGTATAATGAAAAACTGTTTTTT. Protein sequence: CASSQDGQYNEKLFF.

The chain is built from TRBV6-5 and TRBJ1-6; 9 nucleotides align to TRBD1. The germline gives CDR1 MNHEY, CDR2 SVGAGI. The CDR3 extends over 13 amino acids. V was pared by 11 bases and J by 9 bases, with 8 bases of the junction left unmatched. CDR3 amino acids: CASRGQGPSPLHF. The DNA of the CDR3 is TGTGCCTCCCGGGGACAGGGCCCTTCACCCCTCCACTTT.

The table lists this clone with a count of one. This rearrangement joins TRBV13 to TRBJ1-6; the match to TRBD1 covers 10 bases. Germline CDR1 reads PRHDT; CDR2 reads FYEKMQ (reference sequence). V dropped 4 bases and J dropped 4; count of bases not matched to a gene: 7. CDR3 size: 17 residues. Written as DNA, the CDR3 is TGTGCCAGCAGCTCCCGGACAGGGGGTTCTTATAATTCACCCCTCCACTTT. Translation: CASSSRTGGSYNSPLHF.

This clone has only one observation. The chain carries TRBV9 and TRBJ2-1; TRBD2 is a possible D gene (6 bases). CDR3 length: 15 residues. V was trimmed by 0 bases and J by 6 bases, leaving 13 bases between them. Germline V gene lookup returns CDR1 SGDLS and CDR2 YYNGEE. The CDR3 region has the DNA TGTGCCAGCAGCGTAGTGGGACTGAAGGGCAATGAGCAGTTCTTC. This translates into CASSVVGLKGNEQFF. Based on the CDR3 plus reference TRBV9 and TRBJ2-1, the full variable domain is DSGVTQTPKHLITATGQRVTLRCSPRSGDLSVYWYQQSLDQGLQFLIQYYNGEERAKGNILERFSAQQFPDLHSELNLSSLELGDSALYFCASSVVGLKGNEQFFGPGTRLTVL.

The chain's CDR3 is CASSSRGSSYNEQFF. CDR3 DNA: TGTGCCAGCAGCTCTCGAGGGAGCTCCTACAATGAGCAGTTCTTC. The chain recombines TRBV5-8 with TRBJ2-1; TRBD2 is a possible D gene (5 bases). The CDR3 runs 15 residues. Trimming pared 3 bases from V and 0 bases from J, leaving 10 bases between. Looked up from germline, CDR1 is SGHTS and CDR2 is YDEGEE.

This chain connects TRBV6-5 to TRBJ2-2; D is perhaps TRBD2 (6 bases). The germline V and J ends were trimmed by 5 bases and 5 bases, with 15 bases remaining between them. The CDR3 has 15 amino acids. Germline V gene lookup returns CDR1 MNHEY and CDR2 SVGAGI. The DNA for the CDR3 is TGTGCCAGCAGTACCCCGTCAGGGAGGACCGGGGAGCTGTTTTTT. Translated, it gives CASSTPSGRTGELFF.

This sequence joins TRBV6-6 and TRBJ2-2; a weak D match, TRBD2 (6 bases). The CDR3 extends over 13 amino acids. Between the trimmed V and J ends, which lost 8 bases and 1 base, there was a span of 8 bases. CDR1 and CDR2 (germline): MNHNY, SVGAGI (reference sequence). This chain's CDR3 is CASRRGNTGELFF. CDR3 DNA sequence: TGTGCCAGCCGGCGGGGGAACACCGGGGAGCTGTTTTTT.

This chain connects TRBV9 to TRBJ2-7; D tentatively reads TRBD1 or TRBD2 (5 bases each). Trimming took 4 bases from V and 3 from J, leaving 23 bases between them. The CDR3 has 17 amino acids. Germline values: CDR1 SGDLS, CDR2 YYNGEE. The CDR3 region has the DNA TGTGCCAGCAGCCCTCTAGCAGGACAAGGTAAAAACTACGAGCAGTACTTC. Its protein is CASSPLAGQGKNYEQYF.

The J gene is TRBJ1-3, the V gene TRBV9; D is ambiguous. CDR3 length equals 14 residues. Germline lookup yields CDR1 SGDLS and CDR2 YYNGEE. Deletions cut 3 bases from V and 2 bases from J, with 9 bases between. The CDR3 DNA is TGTGCCAGCAGCGCTCATGGACCTGGAAACACCATATATTTT. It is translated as CASSAHGPGNTIYF.

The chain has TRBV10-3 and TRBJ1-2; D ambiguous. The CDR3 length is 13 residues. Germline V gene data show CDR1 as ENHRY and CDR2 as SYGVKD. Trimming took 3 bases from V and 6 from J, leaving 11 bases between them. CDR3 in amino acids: CAISDNGRNGYTF. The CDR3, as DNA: TGTGCCATCAGTGATAATGGACGGAATGGCTACACCTTC.